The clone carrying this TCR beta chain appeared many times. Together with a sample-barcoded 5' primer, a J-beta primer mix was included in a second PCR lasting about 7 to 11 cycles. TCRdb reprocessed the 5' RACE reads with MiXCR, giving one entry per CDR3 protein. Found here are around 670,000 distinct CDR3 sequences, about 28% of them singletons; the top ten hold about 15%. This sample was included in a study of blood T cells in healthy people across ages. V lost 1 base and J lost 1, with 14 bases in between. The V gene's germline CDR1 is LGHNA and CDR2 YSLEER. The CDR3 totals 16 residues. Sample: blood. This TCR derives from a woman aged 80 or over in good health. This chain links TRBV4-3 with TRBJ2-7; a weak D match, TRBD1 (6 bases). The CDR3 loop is CASSQVARGPSYEQYF. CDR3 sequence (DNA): TGCGCCAGCAGCCAAGTGGCCAGGGGCCCTTCCTACGAGCAGTACTTC.